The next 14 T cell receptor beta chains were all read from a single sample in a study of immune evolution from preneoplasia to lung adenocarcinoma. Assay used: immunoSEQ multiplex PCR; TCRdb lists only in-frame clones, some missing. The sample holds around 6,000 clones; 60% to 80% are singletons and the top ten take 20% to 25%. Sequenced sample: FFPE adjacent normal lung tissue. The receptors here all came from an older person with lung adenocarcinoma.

CDR3 bases: TGTGCCAGCAGCTTAGCTCCTCTAGGGGGCGAGCAGTTCTTC. It is translated as CASSLAPLGGEQFF. V gene TRBV7-8 combines with J gene TRBJ2-1; 7 nucleotides line up with TRBD1. From germline, CDR1 is SGHVS and CDR2 FQNEAQ. CDR3 length equals 14 residues. V lost 0 bases, J lost 10 bases, and 6 bases stayed unmatched.

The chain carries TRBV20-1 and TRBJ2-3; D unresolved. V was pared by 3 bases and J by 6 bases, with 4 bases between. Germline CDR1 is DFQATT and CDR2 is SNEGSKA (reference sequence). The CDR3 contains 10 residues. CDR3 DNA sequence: TGCAGTGCTAGGTGGGATACGCAGTATTTT. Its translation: CSARWDTQYF.

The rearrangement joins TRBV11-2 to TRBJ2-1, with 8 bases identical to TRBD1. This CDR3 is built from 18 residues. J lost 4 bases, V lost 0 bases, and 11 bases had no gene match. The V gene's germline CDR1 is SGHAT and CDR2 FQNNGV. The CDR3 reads CASSLDPGGLSTYNEQFF. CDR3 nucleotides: TGTGCCAGCAGCTTAGATCCAGGGGGCTTGTCTACTTACAATGAGCAGTTCTTC.

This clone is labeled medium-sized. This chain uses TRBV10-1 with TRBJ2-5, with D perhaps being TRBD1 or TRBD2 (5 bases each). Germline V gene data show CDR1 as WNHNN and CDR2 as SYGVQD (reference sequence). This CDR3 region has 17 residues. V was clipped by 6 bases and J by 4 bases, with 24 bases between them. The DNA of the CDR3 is TGCGCCAGCAGGGGGGTGGCTAGCAGGGCGCCCACAGAGACCCAGTACTTC. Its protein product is CASRGVASRAPTETQYF.

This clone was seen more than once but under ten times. The CDR3 region has the DNA TGTGCCAGCAGCCAAGGCCCTGGTGTGACCCAGTACTTC. Translation: CASSQGPGVTQYF. The chain carries TRBV7-3 and TRBJ2-5; D remains ambiguous. Trimming took off 5 bases at V and 7 bases at J, with 14 bases between the two ends. CDR1 is SGHTA, CDR2 FQGTGA, per germline. The CDR3 loop spans 13 amino acids.

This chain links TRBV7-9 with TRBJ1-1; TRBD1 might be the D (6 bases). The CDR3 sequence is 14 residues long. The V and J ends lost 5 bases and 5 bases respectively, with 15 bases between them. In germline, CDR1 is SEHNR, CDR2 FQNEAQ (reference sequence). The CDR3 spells CASSQAGGQTEAFF. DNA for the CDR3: TGTGCCAGCAGCCAGGCCGGGGGGCAAACTGAAGCTTTCTTT.

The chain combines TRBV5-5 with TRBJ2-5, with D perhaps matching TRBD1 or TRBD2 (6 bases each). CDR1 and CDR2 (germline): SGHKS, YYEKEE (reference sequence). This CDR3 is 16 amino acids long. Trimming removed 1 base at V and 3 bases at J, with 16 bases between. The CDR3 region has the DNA TGTGCCAGCAGCTTGAAAGGGGGGTCGGAAGAAGAGACCCAGTACTTC. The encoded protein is CASSLKGGSEEETQYF.

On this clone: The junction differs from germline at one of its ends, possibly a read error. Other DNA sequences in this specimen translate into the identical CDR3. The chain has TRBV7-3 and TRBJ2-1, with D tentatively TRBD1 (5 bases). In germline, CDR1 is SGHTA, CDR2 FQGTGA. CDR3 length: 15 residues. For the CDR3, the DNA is TGTGCCAGCAGCCTAACAGGCGATTCCTACAATGAGCAGTTCTTC. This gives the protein CASSLTGDSYNEQFF.

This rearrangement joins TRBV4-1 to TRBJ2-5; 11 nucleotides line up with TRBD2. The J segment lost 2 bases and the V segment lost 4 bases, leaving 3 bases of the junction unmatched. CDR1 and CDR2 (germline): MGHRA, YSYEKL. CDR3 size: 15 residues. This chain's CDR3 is CASSPGTSGQETQYF. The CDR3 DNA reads TGCGCCAGCAGCCCCGGGACTAGCGGTCAAGAGACCCAGTACTTC.

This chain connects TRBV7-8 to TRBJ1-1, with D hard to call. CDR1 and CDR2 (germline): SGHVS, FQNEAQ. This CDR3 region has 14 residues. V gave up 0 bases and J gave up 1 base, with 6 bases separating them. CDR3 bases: TGTGCCAGCAGCTTAGCACAGACGAACACTGAAGCTTTCTTT. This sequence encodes CASSLAQTNTEAFF.

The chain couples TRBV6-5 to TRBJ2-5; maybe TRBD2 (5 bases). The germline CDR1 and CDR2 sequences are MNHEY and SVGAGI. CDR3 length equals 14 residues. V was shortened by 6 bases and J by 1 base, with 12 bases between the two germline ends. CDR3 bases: TGTGCCAGCAGCCAGGAGGCTCCCCAAGAGACCCAGTACTTC. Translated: CASSQEAPQETQYF.

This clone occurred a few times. CDR3 DNA: TGTGCCAGCAGCTTCGGGAATTCTGAGCAGTACTTC. Its protein product is CASSFGNSEQYF. This sequence joins TRBV5-4 and TRBJ2-7; a possible D gene is TRBD2 (5 bases). Trimming cost V 2 bases and J 7 bases, with 10 bases left between them. CDR3 length equals 12 residues. Germline CDR1 SGHNT, CDR2 YYREEE (reference sequence).

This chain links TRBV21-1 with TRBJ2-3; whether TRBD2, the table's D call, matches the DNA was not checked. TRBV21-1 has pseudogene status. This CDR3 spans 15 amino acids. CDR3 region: CATFTTGRCTDTQYF. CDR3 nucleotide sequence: TGTGCCACCTTCACAACGGGTCGGTGCACAGATACGCAGTATTTT.

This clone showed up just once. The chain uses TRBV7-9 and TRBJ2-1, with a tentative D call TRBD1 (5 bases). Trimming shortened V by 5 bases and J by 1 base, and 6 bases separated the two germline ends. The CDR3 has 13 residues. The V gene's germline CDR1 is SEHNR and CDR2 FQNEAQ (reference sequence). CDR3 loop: CASSKGSYNEQFF. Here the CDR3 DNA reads TGTGCCAGCAGCAAGGGGTCCTACAATGAGCAGTTCTTC. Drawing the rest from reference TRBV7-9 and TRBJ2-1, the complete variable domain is DTGVSQNPRHKITKRGQNVTFRCDPISEHNRLYWYRQTLGQGPEFLTYFQNEAQLEKSRLLSDRFSAERPKGSFSTLEIQRTEQGDSAMYLCASSKGSYNEQFFGPGTRLTVL.